Listed here are 20 T cell receptor beta chains from one sample, sequenced in a study of blood T cells in healthy people across ages. Through a sample-barcoded 5' primer and a J-beta primer mix, a second PCR was run for about 6 to 11 cycles. TCRdb reanalysed the 5' RACE reads using MiXCR and keeps one entry per CDR3 protein. This sample has some 710,000 distinct CDR3 sequences, with 35% to 50% found just once. The sequenced material came from blood. All receptors derive from a man at least 80 years old in good health.

This clonotype showed up just a few times. J is TRBJ2-7 and V is TRBV6-1; 9 bases align to TRBD1. Germline CDR1 MNHNS, CDR2 SASEGT. Trimming cost V 10 bases and J 4 bases; bases outside gene matches: 5. This CDR3 contains 12 residues. In nucleotides, the CDR3 is TGTGCCACCAGACAGGGGGGATACGAGCAGTACTTC. Translating gives CATRQGGYEQYF.

This clonotype was detected only a few times. The rearrangement uses TRBV2 and TRBJ1-2, with a possible D match to TRBD1 (5 bases). Trimming pared 5 bases from V and 5 bases from J, leaving 15 bases between. The V gene's germline CDR1 is SNHLY and CDR2 FYNNEI. This CDR3 region has 14 residues. The CDR3: CASSITGSSYGYTF. The CDR3 DNA follows: TGTGCCAGCAGTATTACAGGATCCTCTTATGGCTACACCTTC. Complete variable domain (other parts from reference TRBV2 and TRBJ1-2): EPEVTQTPSHQVTQMGQEVILRCVPISNHLYFYWYRQILGQKVEFLVSFYNNEISEKSEIFDDQFSVERPDGSNFTLKIRSTKLEDSAMYFCASSITGSSYGYTFGSGTRLTVV.

This clonotype was picked up many times. V and J are TRBV7-2 and TRBJ2-7; the D is unclear. There are 13 residues in the CDR3. The germline CDR1 and CDR2 sequences are SGHTA and FQGNSA. Trimming shortened V by 1 base and J by 2 bases, and 6 bases separated the two germline ends. The CDR3 DNA is TGTGCCAGCAGCTTAGATATAGCCTACGAGCAGTACTTC. Protein sequence: CASSLDIAYEQYF.

The rearrangement joins TRBV5-1 to TRBJ2-6, with D uncertain. CDR3 size: 15 residues. Germline CDR1 is SGHRS and CDR2 is YFSETQ. Deletions cut 3 bases from V and 8 bases from J, with 15 bases between. The CDR3 sequence is CASSSAVLRSNVLTF. In nucleotides, the CDR3 is TGCGCCAGCAGCTCCGCAGTGCTACGGTCCAACGTCCTGACTTTC.

The genes are TRBV7-9 and TRBJ2-6, with a possible D match to TRBD2 (5 bases). CDR1 is SEHNR and CDR2 is FQNEAQ in the germline V gene (reference sequence). The CDR3 is 18 residues long. Trimming took off 5 bases at V and 1 base at J, with 18 bases between the two ends. CDR3 bases: TGTGCCAGCAGCCTTCTAGGAGGCCTTCTATCTGGGGCCAACGTCCTGACTTTC. Protein product: CASSLLGGLLSGANVLTF. Based on the CDR3 plus reference TRBV7-9 and TRBJ2-6, the full variable domain is DTGVSQNPRHKITKRGQNVTFRCDPISEHNRLYWYRQTLGQGPEFLTYFQNEAQLEKSRLLSDRFSAERPKGSFSTLEIQRTEQGDSAMYLCASSLLGGLLSGANVLTFGAGSRLTVL.

The genes are TRBV20-1 and TRBJ2-5; TRBD2 matches at 11 bases. The CDR3 loop spans 15 amino acids. Germline V gene lookup returns CDR1 DFQATT and CDR2 SNEGSKA (reference sequence). V gave up 6 bases and J gave up 11 bases; unmatched junction bases: 17. In DNA, the CDR3 is TGCAGTGCGAGAATTACTAGCGGGGGACTTAATGAGCAGTACTTC. This gives the protein CSARITSGGLNEQYF.

This clonotype has more than one count but fewer than ten. At one boundary the junction diverges from the germline segment, which might be a read error. The chain is built from TRBV28 and TRBJ2-1; possible D gene TRBD2, 6 bases. Germline V gene data show CDR1 as MDHEN and CDR2 as SYDVKM. This CDR3 has 14 residues. The CDR3 loop reads CASSLGGMVNERFF. The CDR3 DNA is TGTGCCAGCAGTTTAGGGGGGATGGTAAATGAGCGGTTCTTC.

In this sample, this clonotype turned up once. V is TRBV6-2 or TRBV6-3 and J is TRBJ1-4, with TRBD1 as a possible D gene (6 bases). This CDR3 has 12 amino acids. The V gene's germline CDR1 is MNHEY and CDR2 SVGEGT. Trimming took 7 bases from V and 8 from J, leaving 11 bases between them. The DNA for the CDR3 is TGTGCCAGCAAAGGGGGGGACGAAAAACTGTTTTTT. Its translation: CASKGGDEKLFF.

J is TRBJ2-1 and V is TRBV4-1; 8 bases fit TRBD2. Losses at the gene ends were 10 bases for V and 6 bases for J; bases not matched to a gene: 2. This CDR3 region has 11 residues. Germline V gives CDR1 MGHRA, CDR2 YSYEKL. The CDR3 DNA follows: TGCGCCACCCTAGCGGGCAATGAGCAGTTCTTC. It encodes CATLAGNEQFF.

This clonotype has more than one count but fewer than ten. The chain combines TRBV20-1 with TRBJ2-6; 10 bases are a match to TRBD1. The CDR3 contains 19 residues. V trimming: 3 bases; J trimming: 4 bases; junction bases outside the gene matches: 15. CDR1 and CDR2 from the germline V gene are DFQATT and SNEGSKA (reference sequence). The DNA of the CDR3 is TGCAGTGCTAGGCCCTTTGCGGGACAGGGGCTATCCGGGGCCAACGTCCTGACTTTC. This translates into CSARPFAGQGLSGANVLTF.

This rearrangement joins TRBV19 to TRBJ2-1; possible D gene TRBD2, 6 bases. Germline V lookup: CDR1 LNHDA, CDR2 SQIVND (reference sequence). Trimming left V 5 bases short and J 4 bases short, with 15 bases between. The CDR3 has 15 residues. The CDR3 bases are TGTGCCAGTAGTCCCTTGGACGGGGGATACAATGAGCAGTTCTTC. Encoded protein: CASSPLDGGYNEQFF. The complete variable domain, with remaining parts taken from reference TRBV19 and TRBJ2-1, reads DGGITQSPKYLFRKEGQNVTLSCEQNLNHDAMYWYRQDPGQGLRLIYYSQIVNDFQKGDIAEGYSVSREKKESFPLTVTSAQKNPTAFYLCASSPLDGGYNEQFFGPGTRLTVL.

This clonotype was observed at least ten times. The DNA of the CDR3 is TGTGCCAGCAGTTGGGGTCAAGAGACCCAGTACTTC. Its protein product is CASSWGQETQYF. The rearrangement links TRBV12-3 or TRBV12-4 to TRBJ2-5, with no clear D. The CDR3 is 12 amino acids. V dropped 4 bases and J dropped 2 bases, with 5 bases sitting between them.

The chain links TRBV28 to TRBJ2-1; D is unclear. CDR1 and CDR2 (germline): MDHEN, SYDVKM. Trimming removed 10 bases at V and 4 bases at J, with 14 bases between. CDR3 length: 13 residues. CDR3 amino acids: CATIKDAYNEQFF. As DNA, the CDR3 is TGTGCCACCATTAAGGACGCTTACAATGAGCAGTTCTTC.

The chain carries TRBV29-1 and TRBJ2-2, with TRBD2 matching over 9 bases. Germline loops: CDR1 SQVTM, CDR2 ANQGSEA. Germline trimming cut 6 bases from V and 6 bases from J; bases unmatched to any gene: 11. CDR3 size: 15 residues. As DNA, the CDR3 is TGCAGCGTCCCAGGGATAGCGGGAGTTCCCGGGGAGCTGTTTTTT. Translated, it gives CSVPGIAGVPGELFF.

This sequence joins TRBV24-1 and TRBJ2-3; D is undetermined. The CDR3 extends over 13 amino acids. Trimming stripped 3 bases from V and 7 bases from J, with 10 bases between. Germline-derived CDR1 and CDR2 are KGHDR and SFDVKD. CDR3 nucleotide sequence: TGTGCCACCAGTGATCCCTACGAGTATACGCAGTATTTT. The encoded protein is CATSDPYEYTQYF.

This chain joins TRBV7-2 and TRBJ2-1, with no clear D. The ends were cut back, 5 bases at V and 10 bases at J, with 18 bases in the middle. Germline V CDR1 and CDR2: SGHTA, FQGNSA. The CDR3 extends over 14 amino acids. The CDR3 sequence is CASSLRRQGSEQFF. CDR3 DNA: TGTGCCAGCAGCCTTCGCAGGCAAGGGTCGGAGCAGTTCTTC.

Points on this clonotype: A much larger clone sits a single nucleotide away, making a read error possible. CDR3 residues: CASSFWGFDYGYTF. In DNA, the CDR3 is TGTGCCAGCAGTTTCTGGGGTTTTGACTATGGCTACACCTTC. V and J are TRBV28 and TRBJ1-2, with D hard to call. Per germline, CDR1 MDHEN and CDR2 SYDVKM. This CDR3 contains 14 residues. The V end lost 3 bases, the J end lost 3 bases, and 11 bases lay between the germline ends.

This sequence joins TRBV28 and TRBJ2-3, with D possibly TRBD1 on 8 matching bases. With 3 bases removed from V and 5 bases from J, the gap between germline ends came to 15 bases. This CDR3 comprises 15 residues. Per germline, CDR1 MDHEN and CDR2 SYDVKM. The CDR3 is CASSLTGEGGDTQYF. In DNA form, the CDR3 reads TGTGCCAGCAGTTTGACAGGGGAGGGGGGAGATACGCAGTATTTT.

V gene TRBV29-1 combines with J gene TRBJ2-5; 7 bases are a match to TRBD2. This CDR3 is built from 13 residues. Germline V gene sequence: CDR1 SQVTM, CDR2 ANQGSEA. V was clipped by 4 bases and J by 5 bases; unmatched bases: 7. The CDR3 coding sequence is TGCAGCGTTGCCCCGGGACTATGGGAGACCCAGTACTTC. Translated: CSVAPGLWETQYF. Using reference TRBV29-1 and TRBJ2-5 for the parts outside the CDR3, the full variable domain is SAVISQKPSRDICQRGTSLTIQCQVDSQVTMMFWYRQQPGQSLTLIATANQGSEATYESGFVIDKFPISRPNLTFSTLTVSNMSPEDSSIYLCSVAPGLWETQYFGPGTRLLVL.

The chain carries TRBV12-3 or TRBV12-4 and TRBJ2-3, with 10 nucleotides matching TRBD2. CDR3 length equals 16 residues. V lost 1 base, J lost 8 bases, and 9 bases stayed unmatched. The CDR3 spells CASSLDQSSGSSTQYF. In DNA, the CDR3 is TGTGCCAGCAGTTTAGACCAATCTAGCGGGAGCAGTACGCAGTATTTT.